Following are 17 T cell receptor beta chains from one sample sequenced in a study of molecular identifiers for immune sequencing clone quantification. Each CDR3 protein gets one entry after TCRdb re-called the PCR reads with MiXCR. This table holds more than 85,000 distinct CDR3 sequences, under 40% found once. The sample comprised naive CD8+ T cells from blood, with Jurkat cell RNA spiked in. The subset here: FACS-sorted CD8+CD4-CCR7+CD45RA+ naive T cells. The receptors originated from a human donor in good health. Some libraries in this study had Jurkat cell RNA spiked in.

J is TRBJ2-5 and V is TRBV18; D unresolved. CDR1 and CDR2 (germline): KGHSH, LQKENI. Trimming cost V 2 bases and J 2 bases, with 12 bases left between them. The CDR3 runs 15 residues. CDR3 coding DNA: TGTGCCAGCTCACCAGGAGAAACCTTTCAAGAGACCCAGTACTTC. It yields the protein CASSPGETFQETQYF.

This clonotype was counted many times. The DNA of the CDR3 is TGCGCCAGCAGCCAAGATCCCGACTCTGGAGAGACCCAGTACTTC. Translated, it gives CASSQDPDSGETQYF. V gene TRBV4-3 combines with J gene TRBJ2-5, with unresolved D. The CDR3 has 15 amino acids. CDR1 is LGHNA, CDR2 YSLEER, per germline. V was clipped by 0 bases and J by 4 bases, with 12 bases between them.

This chain links TRBV5-3 with TRBJ1-4; D ambiguous. TRBV5-3 is flagged as an ORF with uncertain function. The length of the CDR3 is 13 residues. With 10 bases removed from V and 8 bases from J, the gap between germline ends came to 18 bases. In DNA, the CDR3 is TGTGCCGCCGCGGCTCAAGGGAGCGAAAAACTGTTTTTT. Translation gives CAAAAQGSEKLFF.

The chain uses TRBV2 and TRBJ2-7, with D perhaps matching TRBD2 (5 bases). In germline, CDR1 is SNHLY, CDR2 FYNNEI. Trimming stripped 6 bases from V and 9 bases from J, with 18 bases between. The CDR3 runs 13 residues. The CDR3 region has the DNA TGTGCCAGCAGAGTCCTAGCTGGCCACGGGCAGTACTTC. Protein: CASRVLAGHGQYF.

Concerning this clonotype: One base away lies a much larger clone, so this may be a sequencing read error. The chain carries TRBV6-5 and TRBJ2-3; TRBD2 matches at 10 bases. Germline CDR1 MNHEY, CDR2 SVGAGI. The CDR3 consists of 17 residues. CDR3 sequence reads: CASSRGLADSSRDTQYF. The CDR3, as DNA: TGTGCCAGCAGCCGCGGACTAGCGGACTCTAGCAGAGATACGCAGTATTTT.

This clonotype was counted between two and nine times. V is TRBV11-2 and J is TRBJ2-3; the D gene is possibly TRBD1 (6 bases). The CDR3 has 16 residues. The germline CDR1 and CDR2 sequences are SGHAT and FQNNGV. The ends were cut back, 5 bases at V and 2 bases at J, with 17 bases in the middle. CDR3 region: CASSPRWGRYTDTQYF. In DNA form, the CDR3 reads TGTGCCAGCAGCCCCCGCTGGGGGCGATACACAGATACGCAGTATTTT.

About this clonotype itself: This may arise from a read error, as a much more abundant clone is one base away. CDR3 protein: CASSIQGTQYF. CDR3 in DNA: TGTGCCAGCAGCATCCAAGGGACCCAGTACTTC. The V gene is TRBV7-6, the J gene TRBJ2-5; no definite D call. Germline-derived CDR1 and CDR2 are SGHVS and FNYEAQ. This CDR3 is built from 11 residues.

This clonotype came up many times. The chain links TRBV7-3 to TRBJ2-3; the D is unclear. V lost 2 bases to trimming and J lost 6 bases, with 6 bases between them. Germline CDR1 and CDR2: SGHTA and FQGTGA. This CDR3 spans 12 amino acids. CDR3 amino acids: CASSLSVDTQYF. CDR3 DNA sequence: TGTGCCAGCAGCTTATCTGTGGATACGCAGTATTTT.

This clonotype was observed a handful of times. The chain carries TRBV4-2 and TRBJ2-7; the match to TRBD2 covers 9 bases. This CDR3 is 18 amino acids long. Per germline, CDR1 LGHNA and CDR2 YNFKEQ. J gave up 2 bases and V 0 bases, and 11 bases lay outside the gene matches. CDR3 DNA: TGTGCCAGCAGCCAAGAAGTAACCACGGGACTAGCAACCTACGAGCAGTACTTC. Translation: CASSQEVTTGLATYEQYF.

This clonotype was observed a handful of times. The CDR3 DNA follows: TGTGCCAGCAGCTGGCATGGGGCCTGGTCCTACAATGAGCAGTTCTTC. It specifies CASSWHGAWSYNEQFF. The V call is TRBV14, the J call TRBJ2-1; possible D gene TRBD1, 5 bases. This CDR3 has 16 amino acids. The V end lost 5 bases, the J end lost 1 base, and 15 bases lay between the germline ends. In germline, CDR1 is SGHDN, CDR2 FVKESK.

Turning to this clonotype: The missing conserved phenylalanine or tryptophan at the end of this CDR3 makes a read error likely. The CDR3 loop is CASSQGPPSDLTDTQYS. The CDR3 DNA reads as TGCGCCAGCAGCCAAGGCCCCCCTAGCGACCTCACAGATACGCAGTATTCT. This chain links TRBV4-3 with TRBJ2-3, with D perhaps TRBD2 (6 bases). V was trimmed by 1 base and J by 2 bases, leaving 16 bases between them. Germline V gene lookup returns CDR1 LGHNA and CDR2 YSLEER. The CDR3 has 17 amino acids.

The gene calls are TRBV6-5 and TRBJ2-5; D is possibly TRBD1 (5 bases). Germline-derived CDR1 and CDR2 are MNHEY and SVGAGI. This CDR3 region has 13 residues. Trimming removed 2 bases from V and 7 bases from J, with 11 bases in between. DNA of the CDR3: TGTGCCAGCAGTTACGGGGTTAGGGGGACCCAGTACTTC. It codes for CASSYGVRGTQYF.

This clonotype was observed a handful of times. The chain combines TRBV6-1 with TRBJ2-7; D might be TRBD1 (5 bases). Trimming removed 10 bases from V and 2 bases from J, with 24 bases in between. This CDR3 has 16 amino acids. Germline-derived CDR1 and CDR2 are MNHNS and SASEGT. The chain's CDR3 is CATWFGHLVSTYEQYF. DNA for the CDR3: TGTGCCACCTGGTTCGGACATTTGGTTTCCACCTACGAGCAGTACTTC.

The count of this clonotype is one. A much larger clone is a single base away; this may be a read error. The gene calls are TRBV12-3 or TRBV12-4 and TRBJ1-1; D not certain. The ends were cut back, 3 bases at V and 5 bases at J, with 13 bases in the middle. The CDR3 totals 14 residues. The CDR3 nucleotides read TGTGCCAGCAGTTTCTTCCCGGGTCCTACTGAAGCTTTCTTT. Encoded protein: CASSFFPGPTEAFF.

The chain joins TRBV20-1 to TRBJ1-5; D may be TRBD1 (6 bases). Germline CDR1 is DFQATT and CDR2 is SNEGSKA (reference sequence). The CDR3 runs 15 residues. V was cut by 5 bases and J by 3 bases, with 17 bases left in between. The CDR3 loop is CSALTPGHINQPQHF. In DNA, the CDR3 is TGCAGTGCTCTTACTCCGGGACACATCAATCAGCCCCAGCATTTT.

This clonotype was observed a handful of times. The chain has TRBV9 and TRBJ2-3; TRBD2 aligns across 8 bases. This CDR3 has 15 residues. The junction had 5 bases not matched to a gene; V was cut back by 1 base and J by 4 bases. The germline CDR1 and CDR2 sequences are SGDLS and YYNGEE. The CDR3: CASSVRGLESDTQYF. CDR3 DNA sequence: TGTGCCAGCAGCGTAAGGGGACTAGAATCAGATACGCAGTATTTT. The complete variable domain, with remaining parts taken from reference TRBV9 and TRBJ2-3, reads DSGVTQTPKHLITATGQRVTLRCSPRSGDLSVYWYQQSLDQGLQFLIQYYNGEERAKGNILERFSAQQFPDLHSELNLSSLELGDSALYFCASSVRGLESDTQYFGPGTRLTVL.

As for this clonotype: The CDR3 carries no conserved terminal phenylalanine or tryptophan, so it likely arises from a read error. This rearrangement joins TRBV6-2 or TRBV6-3 to TRBJ2-7; perhaps TRBD1 as D (6 bases). This CDR3 has 13 amino acids. V lost 5 bases and J 3 bases, leaving 11 bases between the germline ends. Germline V gene lookup returns CDR1 MNHEY and CDR2 SVGEGT. The CDR3 protein is CASSLGQSYEQYI. DNA of the CDR3: TGTGCCAGCAGTCTAGGACAGAGCTACGAGCAGTACATC.